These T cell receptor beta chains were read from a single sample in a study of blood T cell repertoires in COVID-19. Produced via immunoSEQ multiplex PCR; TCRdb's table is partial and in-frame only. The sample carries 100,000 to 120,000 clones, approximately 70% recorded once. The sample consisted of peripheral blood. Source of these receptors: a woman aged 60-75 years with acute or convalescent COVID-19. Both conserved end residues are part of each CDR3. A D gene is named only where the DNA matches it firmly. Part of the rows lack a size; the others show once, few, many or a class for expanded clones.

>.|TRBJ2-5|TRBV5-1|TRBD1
TGCGCCAGCAGCTGGACAGGGGTGCGTCAAGAGACCCAGTACTTC
CASSWTGVRQETQYF
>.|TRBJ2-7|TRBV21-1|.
TGTGCCAGCGGGGGACAGTTTACCTACGAGCAGTACTTC
CASGGQFTYEQYF
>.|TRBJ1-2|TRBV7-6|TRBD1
TGTGCCAGCAGCTGGCGACAGGGTGGGGGCTACACCTTC
CASSWRQGGGYTF
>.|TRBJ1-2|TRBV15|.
TGTGCCACCAGCAGAGATAAGACAGCTGTTTATGGCTACACCTTC
CATSRDKTAVYGYTF
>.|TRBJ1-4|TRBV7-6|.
TGTGCCAGCAGCTCCAGGGGACAAGGCGTGGAAAAACTGTTTTTT
CASSSRGQGVEKLFF
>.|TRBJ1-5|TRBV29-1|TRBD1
TGCAGCGCTATTACAGGGGTAGGCAATCAGCCCCAGCATTTT
CSAITGVGNQPQHF
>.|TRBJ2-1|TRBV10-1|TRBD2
TGCGCCAGCAGCGCGGGGGGGACCTACAATGAGCAGTTCTTC
CASSAGGTYNEQFF
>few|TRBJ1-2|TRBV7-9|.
TGTGCCAGCAGCTTAGCTTTTGGCGGTGTCTATGGCTACACCTTC
CASSLAFGGVYGYTF
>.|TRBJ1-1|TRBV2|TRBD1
TGTGCCAGCAGCTCGACAGGGGGCACTGAAGCTTTCTTT
CASSSTGGTEAFF
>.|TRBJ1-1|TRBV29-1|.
TGCAGCGCCGCGGAGGGGAACACTGAAGCTTTCTTT
CSAAEGNTEAFF
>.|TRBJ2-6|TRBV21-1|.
TGTGCCAGCAGCAAATCTCAGGACAGGGAGGCGAAGGGGGCCAACGTCCTGACTTTC
CASSKSQDREAKGANVLTF
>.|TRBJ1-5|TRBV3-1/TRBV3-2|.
TGTGCCAGCAGCCAAGGGGCCCAGCCCCAGCATTTT
CASSQGAQPQHF
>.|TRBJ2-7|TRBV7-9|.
TGTGCCAGCAGAAAACTGGACCCCCGGAGGAACGAGCAGTACTTC
CASRKLDPRRNEQYF
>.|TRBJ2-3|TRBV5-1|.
TGCGCCAGCAGCTTGAGCGTAGGAAAGGCAGGGGGAGGCGCAGATACGCAGTATTTT
CASSLSVGKAGGGADTQYF
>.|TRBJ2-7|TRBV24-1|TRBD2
TGTGCCACCAGTGATTGGAGCGGGGGTACATACGAGCAGTACTTC
CATSDWSGGTYEQYF
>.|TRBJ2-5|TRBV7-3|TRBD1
TGTGCCAGCAGCCGAGGACAGGGGGCGGGAGAGACCCAGTACTTC
CASSRGQGAGETQYF
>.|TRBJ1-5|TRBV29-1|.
TGCAGCGTCGTCAAGGGAGAAGGTCAGCCCCAGCATTTT
CSVVKGEGQPQHF
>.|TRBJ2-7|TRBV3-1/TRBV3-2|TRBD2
TGTGCCAGCAGCCAAGCGGGGGGTGGGTACGAGCAGTACTTC
CASSQAGGGYEQYF
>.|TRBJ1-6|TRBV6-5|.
TGTGCCAGCACCTTGCGAGGTGATAATTCACCCCTCCACTTT
CASTLRGDNSPLHF
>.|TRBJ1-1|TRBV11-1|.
TGTGCCAGCAGCAAGAGTGATGGGGGAGGAACTGAAGCTTTCTTT
CASSKSDGGGTEAFF
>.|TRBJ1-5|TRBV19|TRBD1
TGTGCCAGTAGCCGGAGGGACAGGGCGAAGCATTTT
CASSRRDRAKHF
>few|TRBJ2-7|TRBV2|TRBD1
TGTGCCAGCAGTTATAGACAGGGGGCACACGAGCAGTACTTC
CASSYRQGAHEQYF
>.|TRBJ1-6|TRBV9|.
TGTGCCAGCAGCGTAGTTGGACAGAATTCACCCCTCCACTTT
CASSVVGQNSPLHF
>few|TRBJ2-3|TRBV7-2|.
TGTGCCAGCAGCTTATACACAGATACGCAGTATTTT
CASSLYTDTQYF
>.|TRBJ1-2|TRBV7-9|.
TGTGCCAGCAGCCCGATGCAGGGCGGTTATGGCTACACCTTC
CASSPMQGGYGYTF
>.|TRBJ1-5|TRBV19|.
TGTGCCAGTAGTCCCCTGACAGGCTATAGCAATCAGCCCCAGCATTTT
CASSPLTGYSNQPQHF
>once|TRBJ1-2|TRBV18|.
TGTGCCAGCTCACCACCGGGAGGGCGTAGCTACACCTTC
CASSPPGGRSYTF
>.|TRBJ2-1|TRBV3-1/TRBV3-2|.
TGTGCCAGCAGCCAAGATTTAGGGGTCTCCTACAATGAGCAGTTCTTC
CASSQDLGVSYNEQFF
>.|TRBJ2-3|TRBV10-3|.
TGTGCCATCAGTTCGACAGGCACTAGCACAGATACGCAGTATTTT
CAISSTGTSTDTQYF
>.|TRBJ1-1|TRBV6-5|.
TGTGCCAGCAGTTACGATCGCGTTCTGAACACTGAAGCTTTCTTT
CASSYDRVLNTEAFF
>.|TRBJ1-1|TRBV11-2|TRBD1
TGTGCCAGCAGCACCGGACAGGGGCTTGGAGCTTTCTTT
CASSTGQGLGAFF
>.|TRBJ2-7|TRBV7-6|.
TGTGCCAGCAGCTCTGAAGTGACTATAGGCTACGAGCAGTACTTC
CASSSEVTIGYEQYF
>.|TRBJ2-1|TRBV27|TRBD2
TGTGCCAGCAGTCTAGCGGGGGGGCCCAATGAGCAGTTCTTC
CASSLAGGPNEQFF
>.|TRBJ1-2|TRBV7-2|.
TGTGCCAGCAGCTTAGAAAGGGGGGGCTACACCTTC
CASSLERGGYTF
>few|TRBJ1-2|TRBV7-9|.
TGTGCCAGTATATCGGGGGGCGTAGGTGGCTACACCTTC
CASISGGVGGYTF
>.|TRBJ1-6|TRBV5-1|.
TGCGCCAGCGGCTCAGGACAGAATTCACCCCTCCACTTT
CASGSGQNSPLHF
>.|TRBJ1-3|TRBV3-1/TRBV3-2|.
TGTGCCAGCAGCCAAGATGAGGTTTCTGGAAACACCATATATTTT
CASSQDEVSGNTIYF
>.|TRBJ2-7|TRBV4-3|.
TGCGCCAGCAGCCAAGATATCGGCAGTGGGCTATACGAGCAGTACTTC
CASSQDIGSGLYEQYF
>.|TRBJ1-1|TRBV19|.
TGTGCCAGTAGTATTTCACGGGGGGGGCCCGGGACCACTGAAGCTTTCTTT
CASSISRGGPGTTEAFF
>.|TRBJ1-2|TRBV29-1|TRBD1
TGCAGAGCCGGGACAGGGTATCCAGGCTATGGCTACACCTTC
CRAGTGYPGYGYTF